This T cell receptor (beta chain) was identified in a study of cytomegalovirus exposure and HLA in healthy donors. A word on this clone: Its cognate antigen is unknown.

With 1 base clipped from V and 4 bases from J, the junction kept 7 bases outside the gene matches. There are 16 residues in the CDR3. Per germline, CDR1 GTSNPN and CDR2 SVGIG (reference sequence). Study-wide points: Earlier analysis looked at TCR beta V segments, and most were productive about 87% or about 30% of the time.

The study ran its PCR with 60 Vbeta and 13 Jbeta primers. This table comes from immunoSEQ multiplex PCR, and its TCRdb copy is limited to in-frame clones, with some not included. The table has under 200,000 clones, approximately 77% seen once. The V gene is TRBV30, the J gene TRBJ2-3, with 11 bases identical to TRBD2. The sample was PBMCs. The TCR originated in a male donor in good health and CMV-seropositive. The CDR3 region has the DNA TGTGCCTGGAGTGGTAGCGGGGGGGCCGGGGCAGATACGCAGTATTTT. It translates to CAWSGSGGAGADTQYF.